The 29 T cell receptor beta chains presented below share a single source sample, sequenced in a study of T cells in Graves' hyperthyroidism and ophthalmopathy. Authors of the study amplified TCR beta CDR3 regions from RNA transcripts. First-round RT-PCR targeting the TCR CDR3 was performed with the HTBI primer set. TCRdb passed the multiplex PCR reads through MiXCR, listing each CDR3 protein once. Among about 410,000 distinct CDR3 sequences, about 14% were seen once, and the ten largest hold about 12%. Material: blood. These receptors came from a man between 18 and 29 years old with Graves' ophthalmopathy.

This clonotype was seen repeatedly, ten times or more. The V call is TRBV5-1, the J call TRBJ2-7; 10 nucleotides align to TRBD1. J was trimmed by 5 bases and V by 0 bases; bases with no gene match: 8. CDR3 length: 16 residues. Germline CDR1 is SGHRS and CDR2 is YFSETQ. CDR3 loop: CASSLGLGQGLNEQYF. CDR3 nucleotides: TGCGCCAGCAGCTTGGGTCTGGGACAGGGGTTGAACGAGCAGTACTTC.

This chain joins TRBV7-2 and TRBJ1-2, with TRBD1 as a possible D gene (6 bases). There are 15 residues in the CDR3. Deletions cut 2 bases from V and 8 bases from J, with 18 bases between. The germline gives CDR1 SGHTA, CDR2 FQGNSA. For the CDR3, the DNA is TGTGCCAGCAGCTTATTTCAGGAGGGGGTGGGCGGCTACACCTTC. It yields the protein CASSLFQEGVGGYTF.

This clonotype has a count of ten or more. The chain employs TRBV20-1 and TRBJ2-7; possible D gene TRBD1, 6 bases. V was pared by 0 bases and J by 4 bases, with 13 bases between. The CDR3 loop spans 14 amino acids. CDR1 is DFQATT, CDR2 SNEGSKA, per germline (reference sequence). Here the CDR3 DNA reads TGCAGTGCTAGAGATCGCAGGGGAACTTACGAGCAGTACTTC. It specifies CSARDRRGTYEQYF.

This clonotype was recorded many times. The chain recombines TRBV5-1 with TRBJ2-3; D is ambiguous. V was pared by 4 bases and J by 3 bases, with 9 bases between. CDR3 size: 13 residues. The germline V gene encodes CDR1 SGHRS and CDR2 YFSETQ. The CDR3 nucleotides are TGCGCCAGCAGCCTGACGCTGACAGATACGCAGTATTTT. This encodes CASSLTLTDTQYF.

This clonotype was observed at least ten times. V and J are TRBV20-1 and TRBJ2-1; the D is unclear. The V and J ends lost 5 bases and 5 bases respectively, with 4 bases between them. CDR3 length: 10 amino acids. CDR1 and CDR2 (germline): DFQATT, SNEGSKA (reference sequence). CDR3 in DNA: TGCAGTGCTGAAAACAATGAGCAGTTCTTC. This translates into CSAENNEQFF.

This clonotype was recorded at least ten times. The chain carries TRBV11-2 and TRBJ2-2; 8 nucleotides match TRBD2. J gave up 0 bases and V 5 bases, and 8 bases lay outside the gene matches. Germline lookup yields CDR1 SGHAT and CDR2 FQNNGV. The CDR3 is 17 amino acids. CDR3 in DNA: TGTGCCAGCAGCCCTCCCTTAGCGGGGTCGAACACCGGGGAGCTGTTTTTT. Translating gives CASSPPLAGSNTGELFF.

This clonotype was seen ten or more times. V gene TRBV5-1 combines with J gene TRBJ2-7; 13 nucleotides match TRBD2. This CDR3 comprises 17 residues. Germline loops: CDR1 SGHRS, CDR2 YFSETQ. With V trimmed by 6 bases and J by 0 bases, 9 bases remained unmatched. CDR3 sequence (DNA): TGCGCCAGCAACTCCGGACTAGCGGGGGCCAGCTCCTACGAGCAGTACTTC. The encoded protein is CASNSGLAGASSYEQYF.

In this sample, this clonotype turned up many times. The V call is TRBV9, the J call TRBJ2-1, with 9 bases fitting TRBD1. The junction had 5 bases not matched to a gene; V was cut back by 4 bases and J by 3 bases. The germline CDR1 and CDR2 sequences are SGDLS and YYNGEE. This CDR3 is built from 15 residues. DNA for the CDR3: TGTGCCAGCAGCTCCCGGGACAGGGTCTACAATGAGCAGTTCTTC. Residues: CASSSRDRVYNEQFF.

This clonotype came up many times. The V call is TRBV30, the J call TRBJ2-7, with TRBD1 matching 10 bases. The CDR3 totals 12 residues. V lost 1 base to trimming and J lost 6 bases; unmatched junction nucleotides: 0. The V gene's germline CDR1 is GTSNPN and CDR2 SVGIG (reference sequence). The CDR3 DNA reads as TGTGCCTGGAGTGGGACAGGGGGCGAGCAGTACTTC. It is translated as CAWSGTGGEQYF.

In its sample, this clonotype was seen many times. The rearrangement links TRBV5-6 to TRBJ1-1; no definite D call. V was cut by 4 bases and J by 1 base, with 14 bases left in between. CDR3 length equals 15 residues. Germline CDR1 and CDR2: SGHDT and YYEEEE. The CDR3 DNA follows: TGTGCCAGCAGCCTGGGGAGTGGGAGGAACACTGAAGCTTTCTTT. This codes for CASSLGSGRNTEAFF.

This clonotype was found many times. The chain employs TRBV20-1 and TRBJ2-3; no definite D call. CDR1 and CDR2 from the germline V gene are DFQATT and SNEGSKA (reference sequence). The CDR3 has 17 residues. Deletions cut 1 base from V and 2 bases from J, with 19 bases between. The CDR3 nucleotides are TGCAGTGCTAGAGGCCTAGTTGGGTACGAACTCACAGATACGCAGTATTTT. Protein: CSARGLVGYELTDTQYF.

To note about this clonotype: At one end the junction does not follow the germline gene, possibly because of a read error. The chain combines TRBV7-2 with TRBJ2-1; a weak D match, TRBD2 (6 bases). The CDR3 runs to 13 residues. The germline V gene has CDR1 SGHTA and CDR2 FQGNSA. CDR3 region: CASSPPGLPFILF. The CDR3 DNA is TGTGCCAGCAGCCCACCGGGACTCCCTTTTATTCTCTTC.

This clonotype was seen ten or more times. The CDR3 region is CASSTGLAGVYEQYF. The CDR3 nucleotides read TGTGCCAGCAGTACTGGACTAGCGGGAGTCTACGAGCAGTACTTC. V is TRBV6-1 and J is TRBJ2-7; 13 bases fit TRBD2. The CDR3 has 15 residues. Trimming took 5 bases from V and 3 from J; bases not matched to a gene: 4. Per germline, CDR1 MNHNS and CDR2 SASEGT.

This clonotype was seen ten or more times. The chain is built from TRBV4-1 and TRBJ1-1; 10 bases map to TRBD1. The CDR3 length is 14 residues. CDR1 MGHRA and CDR2 YSYEKL come from the germline V gene. J was trimmed by 4 bases and V by 3 bases; bases with no gene match: 2. The CDR3 region has the DNA TGCGCCAGCAGCCAGGGGGACAGGGGCACTGAAGCTTTCTTT. This codes for CASSQGDRGTEAFF.

This clonotype was picked up a small number of times. The chain is built from TRBV29-1 and TRBJ1-1, with D maybe TRBD1 (6 bases). CDR1 SQVTM and CDR2 ANQGSEA come from the germline V gene. CDR3 size: 13 residues. Trimming pared 4 bases from V and 8 bases from J, leaving 17 bases between. CDR3 in DNA: TGCAGCGTTGGGGGTAACAGGGACCCGGAAGCTTTCTTT. This encodes CSVGGNRDPEAFF.

This clonotype has at least ten counts. The V call is TRBV5-6, the J call TRBJ2-1; tentatively, D is TRBD1 or TRBD2 (5 bases each). Trimming took 1 base from V and 10 from J, leaving 21 bases between them. The CDR3 is 16 residues long. Germline V lookup: CDR1 SGHDT, CDR2 YYEEEE. CDR3 bases: TGTGCCAGCAGCTTGAGTGAGGTGGGACCCCGGGCAGAGCAGTTCTTC. The encoded protein is CASSLSEVGPRAEQFF.

At least ten counts were recorded for this clonotype. The J gene is TRBJ1-4, the V gene TRBV2; D unresolved. Germline-derived CDR1 and CDR2 are SNHLY and FYNNEI. With 4 bases removed from V and 1 base from J, the gap between germline ends came to 13 bases. CDR3 length equals 16 residues. The CDR3 is CASSVDELGTNEKLFF. The CDR3 DNA is TGTGCCAGCAGTGTCGACGAGTTGGGAACTAATGAAAAACTGTTTTTT.

This clonotype has at least ten counts. The gene calls are TRBV2 and TRBJ2-3, with 8 positions matching TRBD2. The CDR3 contains 16 residues. J was trimmed by 7 bases and V by 3 bases; bases with no gene match: 12. CDR1 SNHLY and CDR2 FYNNEI come from the germline V gene. CDR3 DNA sequence: TGTGCCAGCAGTGATGGAACGGGAGGGCGTACGCATACGCAGTATTTT. This encodes CASSDGTGGRTHTQYF.

The V gene is TRBV20-1, the J gene TRBJ1-6, with a weak D call TRBD1 (5 bases). This CDR3 contains 17 residues. Per germline, CDR1 DFQATT and CDR2 SNEGSKA (reference sequence). V was trimmed by 3 bases and J by 6 bases, leaving 21 bases between them. For the CDR3, the DNA is TGCAGTGCTAGTAACGACAGAATTTTCCCTTTTAATTCACCCCTCCACTTT. Translating it yields CSASNDRIFPFNSPLHF.

This clonotype was seen many times. The chain carries TRBV6-1 and TRBJ2-5; D is unresolved. Trimming took 7 bases from V and 3 from J, leaving 15 bases between them. There are 14 residues in the CDR3. Germline assignment: CDR1 MNHNS and CDR2 SASEGT. For the CDR3, the DNA is TGTGCCAGCAACCCGATTGGGTATGAAGAGACCCAGTACTTC. As protein: CASNPIGYEETQYF.

This clonotype was seen repeatedly, ten times or more. The rearrangement links TRBV30 to TRBJ2-5, with D possibly being TRBD1 or TRBD2 (6 bases each). The CDR3 is made up of 14 amino acids. Germline lookup yields CDR1 GTSNPN and CDR2 SVGIG (reference sequence). V lost 8 bases to trimming and J lost 5 bases, with 21 bases between them. CDR3 bases: TGTGCCAGTGCTGTGGGGGGCTTGGCTGAGACCCAGTACTTC. Protein sequence: CASAVGGLAETQYF.

V usage is TRBV5-1 and J usage is TRBJ1-3, with D possibly matching TRBD1 (6 bases). CDR1 is SGHRS, CDR2 YFSETQ, per germline. V lost 0 bases and J 0 bases, leaving 10 bases between the germline ends. CDR3 length: 16 amino acids. CDR3 DNA sequence: TGCGCCAGCAGCTTGGAGGGACAAGGCTCTGGAAACACCATATATTTT. It yields the protein CASSLEGQGSGNTIYF.

In its sample, this clonotype was seen many times. This rearrangement joins TRBV6-1 to TRBJ2-7, with a weak D call TRBD2 (5 bases). Germline CDR1 is MNHNS and CDR2 is SASEGT. V gave up 6 bases and J gave up 4 bases, with 19 bases separating them. This CDR3 contains 15 residues. The CDR3 nucleotides read TGTGCCAGCAGAGCGTCCGGAAACGGAGGTTACGAGCAGTACTTC. Translation: CASRASGNGGYEQYF.

The J gene is TRBJ1-5, the V gene TRBV19, with D tentatively TRBD1 (5 bases). Trimming took 3 bases from V and 6 from J, leaving 12 bases between them. The length of the CDR3 is 14 residues. Germline V gene sequence: CDR1 LNHDA, CDR2 SQIVND (reference sequence). The DNA for the CDR3 is TGTGCCAGTAGTATGGGGGGTTCAGGTCAGCCCCAGCATTTT. This translates into CASSMGGSGQPQHF.

About this clonotype itself: This may be a read error: a much more frequent sequence differs by one nucleotide. V gene TRBV6-2 or TRBV6-3 combines with J gene TRBJ1-2; TRBD1 aligns across 7 bases. The CDR3 contains 14 residues. Germline CDR1 is MNHEY and CDR2 is SVGEGT. J lost 6 bases, V lost 5 bases, and 9 bases had no gene match. In nucleotides, the CDR3 is TGTGCCAGCAGTAGGGACGGACAGGCGGATGGCTACACCTTC. It encodes CASSRDGQADGYTF.

There are many counts of this clonotype. The CDR3 is CASSPTGTSDPDTQYF. The CDR3 bases are TGTGCCAGCAGCCCCACCGGGACTAGCGATCCAGATACGCAGTATTTT. The chain carries TRBV6-1 and TRBJ2-3, with 10 positions matching TRBD2. CDR1 MNHNS and CDR2 SASEGT come from the germline V gene. The V segment lost 6 bases and the J segment 4 bases; nucleotides outside the gene matches: 10. This CDR3 spans 16 amino acids.

This clonotype was seen repeatedly, ten times or more. This chain joins TRBV12-3 or TRBV12-4 and TRBJ2-7, with unresolved D. The ends were cut back, 6 bases at V and 1 base at J, with 10 bases in the middle. The CDR3 has 13 residues. The CDR3 loop reads CASSLLESYEQYF. Written as DNA, the CDR3 is TGTGCCAGCAGCTTGCTAGAGTCCTACGAGCAGTACTTC.

The chain carries TRBV20-1 and TRBJ2-3; TRBD2 agrees at 13 bases. CDR1 DFQATT and CDR2 SNEGSKA come from the germline V gene (reference sequence). The CDR3 sequence is 15 residues long. Trimming at V came to 6 bases and at J to 4 bases, leaving 7 bases not matched to a gene. DNA for the CDR3: TGCAGTGCCCCTGGACTAGCGGGGGTTGCAGATACGCAGTATTTT. This gives the protein CSAPGLAGVADTQYF.

The chain carries TRBV11-2 and TRBJ2-2; D gene uncertain. The CDR3 is made up of 13 amino acids. Between the trimmed V and J ends, which lost 5 bases and 7 bases, there was a span of 11 bases. Germline V gene data show CDR1 as SGHAT and CDR2 as FQNNGV. Here the CDR3 DNA reads TGTGCCAGCAGCCTGATCCCAAACGGGGAGCTGTTTTTT. Protein sequence: CASSLIPNGELFF.